Following are 6 T cell receptor beta chains from one sample sequenced in a study of molecular identifiers for immune sequencing clone quantification. One entry per CDR3 protein results from TCRdb running MiXCR on the PCR reads. Of 68,000 or so distinct CDR3 sequences listed, about 17% are singletons. Sequenced: naive CD8+ T cells from blood, with Jurkat cell RNA spiked in. Documented subset: FACS-sorted CD8+CD4-CCR7+CD45RA+ naive T cells. The receptors stem from a human donor in good health. Some libraries in this study had Jurkat cell RNA spiked in.

Many counts were recorded for this clonotype. The chain employs TRBV29-1 and TRBJ2-7, with a tentative D call TRBD2 (6 bases). Germline CDR1 reads SQVTM; CDR2 reads ANQGSEA. The germline V and J ends were trimmed by 6 bases and 4 bases, with 10 bases remaining between them. The CDR3 sequence is 11 residues long. CDR3 nucleotides: TGCAGCGTCCGTCGGGGGTACGAGCAGTACTTC. It is translated as CSVRRGYEQYF.

This clonotype was recorded a few times. The chain is built from TRBV5-5 and TRBJ2-1; D is unresolved. The V gene's germline CDR1 is SGHKS and CDR2 YYEKEE (reference sequence). This CDR3 spans 12 amino acids. The V and J ends lost 3 bases and 10 bases respectively, with 11 bases between them. DNA of the CDR3: TGTGCCAGCAGCTCGCAGTTGTGGGAGCAGTTCTTC. Protein product: CASSSQLWEQFF.

This clonotype was seen many times. V gene TRBV11-2 combines with J gene TRBJ2-1; D may be TRBD1 or TRBD2 (5 bases each). The V gene lost 2 bases and the J gene lost 2 bases, with 16 bases spanning the gap. The CDR3 covers 17 residues. CDR1 SGHAT and CDR2 FQNNGV come from the germline V gene. The CDR3 DNA sequence: TGTGCCAGCAGCTTAAACACAAGGGACGGACCCTACAATGAGCAGTTCTTC. Translated: CASSLNTRDGPYNEQFF.

Remarks on this clonotype: A much larger clone differs by one base, so this may be a read error. The J gene is TRBJ2-2, the V gene TRBV6-1; D might be TRBD1 (6 bases). Germline CDR1 MNHNS, CDR2 SASEGT. The CDR3 totals 17 residues. CDR3 region: CASSDHPRGPNTGKLFF. DNA of the CDR3: TGTGCCAGCAGCGACCACCCCAGGGGCCCGAACACCGGGAAGCTGTTTTTT.

The sample holds many counts of this clonotype. V is TRBV10-3 and J is TRBJ2-7; no reliable D call. In germline, CDR1 is ENHRY, CDR2 SYGVKD. CDR3 length: 11 amino acids. Trimming left V 8 bases short and J 3 bases short, with 8 bases between. CDR3 residues: CAIRTLYEQYF. In DNA form, the CDR3 reads TGTGCCATCCGCACCCTCTACGAGCAGTACTTC.

J is TRBJ2-7 and V is TRBV4-3; the D gene is possibly TRBD2 (6 bases). This CDR3 is 15 amino acids long. Germline values: CDR1 LGHNA, CDR2 YSLEER. V was clipped by 0 bases and J by 3 bases, with 12 bases between them. The CDR3 DNA reads as TGCGCCAGCAGCCAAGATCTGGGGGGAAGCTACGAGCAGTACTTC. Its translation: CASSQDLGGSYEQYF.